The 27 T cell receptor beta chains reported below all come from one sample, sequenced in a study of blood T cell repertoires in COVID-19. Profiling relied on immunoSEQ multiplex PCR, and the TCRdb table lists in-frame clones only, not all of them. This table has some 160,000 clones, approximately 90% appearing once. The material sequenced was peripheral blood. The receptors originated from a man aged 50-60 years who had recovered from COVID-19.

V usage is TRBV4-2 and J usage is TRBJ1-2, with D maybe TRBD1 (5 bases). Germline V gene data show CDR1 as LGHNA and CDR2 as YNFKEQ. The CDR3 runs to 15 residues. The V end lost 0 bases, the J end lost 8 bases, and 16 bases lay between the germline ends. This CDR3 is CASSQDSSRVGGYTF. The CDR3 bases are TGTGCCAGCAGCCAAGATTCCAGCAGGGTCGGAGGCTACACCTTC.

V is TRBV5-1 and J is TRBJ2-4, with TRBD1 matching over 8 bases. V trimming: 0 bases; J trimming: 9 bases; junction bases outside the gene matches: 8. Germline V gives CDR1 SGHRS, CDR2 YFSETQ. This CDR3 region has 15 residues. CDR3: CASSLATGDVGIQYF. As DNA, the CDR3 is TGCGCCAGCAGCTTGGCGACAGGGGATGTTGGCATTCAGTACTTC.

The V gene is TRBV19, the J gene TRBJ1-2; 8 bases match TRBD1. The CDR3 sequence is 13 residues long. Unmatched junction bases numbered 5, after V lost 7 bases and J lost 4 bases. CDR1 LNHDA and CDR2 SQIVND come from the germline V gene (reference sequence). CDR3: CASTRTGLYGYTF. CDR3 DNA sequence: TGTGCCAGTACGAGGACAGGGCTCTATGGCTACACCTTC.

The genes are TRBV28 and TRBJ2-6; possibly TRBD2 for D (5 bases). The germline CDR1 and CDR2 sequences are MDHEN and SYDVKM. V lost 4 bases and J 0 bases, leaving 13 bases between the germline ends. This CDR3 has 17 amino acids. CDR3 loop: CASSSWVRDSGANVLTF. CDR3 sequence (DNA): TGTGCCAGCAGTTCATGGGTACGGGACTCTGGGGCCAACGTCCTGACTTTC.

V gene TRBV7-9 combines with J gene TRBJ1-6; TRBD1 agrees at 7 bases. This CDR3 comprises 13 residues. In germline, CDR1 is SEHNR, CDR2 FQNEAQ (reference sequence). V was clipped by 7 bases and J by 11 bases; unmatched bases: 8. CDR3 amino acids: CASTRTGGTPLHF. CDR3 bases: TGTGCCAGCACCCGGACAGGCGGCACACCCCTCCACTTT.

This sequence joins TRBV2 and TRBJ2-1, with 11 bases identical to TRBD2. The CDR3 is 16 amino acids. The ends lost 6 bases at V and 7 bases at J; junction bases unmatched: 11. Germline values: CDR1 SNHLY, CDR2 FYNNEI. This chain's CDR3 is CASSATGSGRGNEQFF. In DNA form, the CDR3 reads TGTGCCAGCAGCGCAACGGGTAGCGGGAGGGGGAATGAGCAGTTCTTC.

The chain recombines TRBV18 with TRBJ2-2; weak D call: TRBD2 (5 bases). There are 16 residues in the CDR3. Germline CDR1 KGHSH, CDR2 LQKENI. V lost 6 bases and J lost 0, with 14 bases in between. The CDR3 region is CASSLSGEPNTGELFF. CDR3 DNA sequence: TGTGCCAGCTCCCTTTCCGGGGAACCGAACACCGGGGAGCTGTTTTTT.

The chain uses TRBV5-1 and TRBJ1-1; 8 positions agree with TRBD1. The junction had 9 bases not matched to a gene; V was cut back by 5 bases and J by 6 bases. The CDR3 extends over 14 amino acids. Germline V gene lookup returns CDR1 SGHRS and CDR2 YFSETQ. CDR3: CASSPGQGSAEAFF. The CDR3 bases are TGCGCCAGCAGTCCCGGACAGGGAAGTGCTGAAGCTTTCTTT.

The chain carries TRBV5-1 and TRBJ1-4; D call uncertain. Looked up from germline, CDR1 is SGHRS and CDR2 is YFSETQ. Between the trimmed V and J ends, which lost 4 bases and 2 bases, there was a span of 12 bases. The CDR3 covers 15 residues. The CDR3: CASSPGGRTNEKLFF. The CDR3 DNA reads TGCGCCAGCAGCCCAGGAGGGAGGACTAATGAAAAACTGTTTTTT.

The CDR3 here is CASSLARQASAIYEQYF. The CDR3 DNA is TGTGCCAGCAGCTTAGCACGACAGGCAAGTGCGATTTACGAGCAGTACTTC. V and J are TRBV11-3 and TRBJ2-7, with D possibly TRBD1 on 6 matching bases. V was cut by 1 base and J by 4 bases, with 20 bases left in between. CDR3 length: 17 residues. Germline V gene sequence: CDR1 SGHNT, CDR2 YENEEA.

The chain uses TRBV28 and TRBJ1-5; 10 bases fit TRBD1. CDR1 and CDR2 (germline): MDHEN, SYDVKM. The CDR3 is 14 residues long. Trimming took 10 bases from V and 7 from J; bases not matched to a gene: 10. The CDR3 DNA is TGTGCCACCCTCCGGGACAGGGGATCACAGCCCCAGCATTTT. It translates to CATLRDRGSQPQHF.

The rearrangement joins TRBV7-7 to TRBJ2-5; 10 nucleotides agree with TRBD2. Germline lookup yields CDR1 SSHAT and CDR2 FNYEAQ (reference sequence). This CDR3 region has 16 residues. The V gene end was trimmed by 5 bases and the J gene end by 5 bases; junction bases not matched to a gene: 11. This CDR3 is CASSERPSGGAETQYF. DNA for the CDR3: TGTGCCAGCAGCGAACGGCCTAGCGGGGGTGCGGAGACCCAGTACTTC.

The chain is built from TRBV12-3 or TRBV12-4 and TRBJ1-5; TRBD1 agrees at 7 bases. V trimming: 5 bases; J trimming: 9 bases; junction bases outside the gene matches: 7. The CDR3 contains 13 residues. The CDR3 here is CASSQWDSGPQHF. CDR3 nucleotide sequence: TGTGCCAGCAGTCAATGGGACAGCGGGCCCCAGCATTTT.

The chain combines TRBV2 with TRBJ2-3; tentative D call: TRBD2 (6 bases). V was clipped by 7 bases and J by 1 base, with 15 bases between them. This CDR3 is built from 15 residues. The V gene's germline CDR1 is SNHLY and CDR2 FYNNEI. CDR3 in amino acids: CASIVGAGRTDTQYF. CDR3 nucleotide sequence: TGTGCCAGCATAGTTGGCGCGGGACGCACAGATACGCAGTATTTT.

The chain has TRBV9 and TRBJ2-2; 7 bases fit TRBD2. The CDR3 is 16 amino acids. The V and J ends lost 0 bases and 3 bases, in that order; junction bases with no gene match: 5. Germline CDR1 is SGDLS and CDR2 is YYNGEE. The CDR3 bases are TGTGCCAGCAGCGTAGACCTAGCGGCGGACACCGGGGAGCTGTTTTTT. It is translated as CASSVDLAADTGELFF.

This chain links TRBV6-2 or TRBV6-3 with TRBJ1-5, with D uncertain. V gave up 2 bases and J gave up 4 bases, with 21 bases separating them. Germline V gene data show CDR1 as MNHEY and CDR2 as SVGEGT. CDR3 length: 18 amino acids. CDR3: CASSYPIASAARNQPQHF. In DNA form, the CDR3 reads TGTGCCAGCAGTTACCCGATCGCCTCGGCCGCGCGGAATCAGCCCCAGCATTTT.

The gene calls are TRBV4-3 and TRBJ1-6; TRBD1 matches at 9 bases. The CDR3 runs 14 residues. With V trimmed by 4 bases and J by 6 bases, 1 base remained unmatched. Germline values: CDR1 LGHNA, CDR2 YSLEER. CDR3: CASSLDRGNSPLHF. Here the CDR3 DNA reads TGCGCCAGCAGCCTGGACAGGGGTAATTCACCCCTCCACTTT.

The CDR3 is CASSPGSSGRDEQFF. In nucleotides, the CDR3 is TGTGCCAGCAGCCCAGGGTCTAGCGGGAGGGATGAGCAGTTCTTC. The rearrangement uses TRBV7-3 and TRBJ2-1; 12 nucleotides agree with TRBD2. The CDR3 spans 15 residues. The ends lost 5 bases at V and 8 bases at J; junction bases unmatched: 7. Germline loops: CDR1 SGHTA, CDR2 FQGTGA.

The chain uses TRBV28 and TRBJ1-1; D perhaps matches TRBD1 (5 bases). The V gene lost 7 bases and the J gene lost 4 bases, with 13 bases spanning the gap. Looked up from germline, CDR1 is MDHEN and CDR2 is SYDVKM. The CDR3 length is 13 residues. CDR3 region: CASIGGLSTEAFF. The CDR3 bases are TGTGCCAGCATCGGGGGACTAAGCACTGAAGCTTTCTTT.

The chain carries TRBV9 and TRBJ2-7, with 8 positions matching TRBD2. CDR3 length: 15 amino acids. Germline CDR1 reads SGDLS; CDR2 reads YYNGEE. Germline trimming cut 0 bases from V and 2 bases from J; bases unmatched to any gene: 4. The CDR3 DNA reads as TGTGCCAGCAGCGTAGAATCGGGAGGGCCCTACGAGCAGTACTTC. Its translation: CASSVESGGPYEQYF. Variable domain in full (rest from reference TRBV9 and TRBJ2-7): DSGVTQTPKHLITATGQRVTLRCSPRSGDLSVYWYQQSLDQGLQFLIQYYNGEERAKGNILERFSAQQFPDLHSELNLSSLELGDSALYFCASSVESGGPYEQYFGPGTRLTVT.

The V call is TRBV7-2, the J call TRBJ2-3; D gene ambiguous. The V gene lost 5 bases and the J gene lost 2 bases, with 14 bases spanning the gap. CDR1 and CDR2 from the germline V gene are SGHTA and FQGNSA. The CDR3 loop spans 15 amino acids. The CDR3 region is CASSLHGPYTDTQYF. DNA for the CDR3: TGTGCCAGCAGCCTGCATGGGCCGTACACAGATACGCAGTATTTT.

The chain employs TRBV12-3 or TRBV12-4 and TRBJ2-7; D possibly corresponds to TRBD2 (6 bases). Trimming stripped 5 bases from V and 3 bases from J, with 8 bases between. This CDR3 has 12 amino acids. CDR3 residues: CASSRGYYEQYF. Here the CDR3 DNA reads TGTGCCAGCAGTCGGGGGTACTACGAGCAGTACTTC.

The genes are TRBV9 and TRBJ2-2; 12 nucleotides match TRBD1. The CDR3 has 19 residues. After removal of 3 bases from V and 6 bases from J, the junction contained 15 bases not matched to a gene. Germline assignment: CDR1 SGDLS and CDR2 YYNGEE. The DNA of the CDR3 is TGTGCCAGCAGCGATAAGGGGACAGGGGGCCTACCCCCACCCGGGGAGCTGTTTTTT. Protein product: CASSDKGTGGLPPPGELFF.

This sequence joins TRBV12-5 and TRBJ1-1; D uncertain. This CDR3 has 14 residues. V lost 6 bases and J 1 base, leaving 12 bases between the germline ends. CDR1 and CDR2 (germline): LGHNT, FRNRAP. CDR3 sequence: CASGPSAGNTEAFF. The DNA of the CDR3 is TGTGCTAGTGGACCTTCTGCGGGGAACACTGAAGCTTTCTTT.

The chain has TRBV18 and TRBJ1-5, with 7 bases lining up with TRBD1. J gave up 2 bases and V 5 bases, and 6 bases lay outside the gene matches. Germline assignment: CDR1 KGHSH and CDR2 LQKENI. The CDR3 length is 15 residues. CDR3 residues: CASSATGTGNQPQHF. Written as DNA, the CDR3 is TGTGCCAGCTCAGCTACAGGGACAGGCAATCAGCCCCAGCATTTT. Full variable domain (outside the CDR3, taken from reference TRBV18 and TRBJ1-5): NAGVMQNPRHLVRRRGQEARLRCSPMKGHSHVYWYRQLPEEGLKFMVYLQKENIIDESGMPKERFSAEFPKEGPSILRIQQVVRGDSAAYFCASSATGTGNQPQHFGDGTRLSIL.

This rearrangement joins TRBV27 to TRBJ1-1; 7 positions match TRBD1. The CDR3 is made up of 15 amino acids. CDR1 is MNHEY and CDR2 is SMNVEV in the germline V gene (reference sequence). J lost 4 bases, V lost 6 bases, and 11 bases had no gene match. CDR3 coding DNA: TGTGCCAGCAGGTTCAAGGGGGCGCGAGGCACTGAAGCTTTCTTT. Protein: CASRFKGARGTEAFF.

The chain has TRBV5-4 and TRBJ2-7, with 11 bases fitting TRBD2. Germline assignment: CDR1 SGHNT and CDR2 YYREEE (reference sequence). The trim removed 0 bases at V and 6 bases at J, leaving 2 bases unmatched. The length of the CDR3 is 14 residues. The CDR3 DNA reads as TGTGCCAGCAGCTTGGGGACTAGCGGGCTCGAGCAGTACTTC. Encoded protein: CASSLGTSGLEQYF.